One and the same sample provided the 13 T cell receptor beta chains below, sequenced in a study of early T cells in non-severe SARS-CoV-2 infection. TCRdb recomputed calls from the 5' RACE reads with MiXCR, one row per CDR3 protein. Among around 26,000 distinct CDR3 sequences listed, about 4% were seen once. The specimen was whole blood. These receptors came from an adult who was a healthcare worker with PCR-confirmed SARS-CoV-2 infection or an uninfected control (not recorded which).

With regard to this clonotype: This may stem from a read error, because a much larger clone lies one nucleotide away. This chain joins TRBV5-1 and TRBJ2-3, with TRBD2 matching over 7 bases. V lost 4 bases and J lost 7; bases outside the gene matches: 9. Germline CDR1 reads SGHRS; CDR2 reads YFSETQ. The CDR3 is 14 residues long. The DNA of the CDR3 is TGCGCCAGCAGCCGCAGACTAGCAACAAATACGCAGTATTTT. Translation: CASSRRLATNTQYF. Combining the CDR3 with reference TRBV5-1 and TRBJ2-3 gives the whole variable domain KAGVTQTPRYLIKTRGQQVTLSCSPISGHRSVSWYQQTPGQGLQFLFEYFSETQRNKGNFPGRFSGRQFSNSRSEMNVSTLELGDSALYLCASSRRLATNTQYFGPGTRLTVL.

V and J are TRBV7-8 and TRBJ1-1, with D uncertain. CDR1 SGHVS and CDR2 FQNEAQ come from the germline V gene. The CDR3 loop spans 13 amino acids. V was pared by 0 bases and J by 12 bases, with 14 bases between. The CDR3 sequence: CASSLASDGESFF. CDR3 nucleotides: TGTGCCAGCAGCTTAGCAAGCGACGGCGAATCTTTCTTT. The full variable domain, completed using reference TRBV7-8 and TRBJ1-1, is GAGVSQSPRYKVAKRGQDVALRCDPISGHVSLFWYQQALGQGPEFLTYFQNEAQLDKSGLPSDRFFAERPEGSVSTLKIQRTQQEDSAVYLCASSLASDGESFFGQGTRLTVV.

This clonotype has ten or more counts. The chain is built from TRBV4-2 and TRBJ2-3; 14 nucleotides align to TRBD2. V lost 1 base to trimming and J lost 6 bases; unmatched junction nucleotides: 6. Germline V gene sequence: CDR1 LGHNA, CDR2 YNFKEQ. The length of the CDR3 is 17 residues. In DNA form, the CDR3 reads TGTGCCAGCAGCCAAGTGGGGACTAGCGGGGGCCTGGATACGCAGTATTTT. Encoded protein: CASSQVGTSGGLDTQYF.

The chain employs TRBV2 and TRBJ2-1; TRBD1 aligns across 8 bases. The CDR3 sequence is 12 residues long. The germline V gene has CDR1 SNHLY and CDR2 FYNNEI. With V trimmed by 6 bases and J by 8 bases, 3 bases remained unmatched. DNA for the CDR3: TGTGCCAGCAGGTCGGACAGGGATGAGCAGTTCTTC. Translating gives CASRSDRDEQFF.

This clonotype came up many times. The J gene is TRBJ2-1, the V gene TRBV5-1; tentatively, D is TRBD1 or TRBD2 (5 bases each). V dropped 7 bases and J dropped 5 bases, with 16 bases sitting between them. This CDR3 has 14 residues. CDR1 and CDR2 (germline): SGHRS, YFSETQ. This chain's CDR3 is CASSRTGADNEQFF. The CDR3 DNA is TGCGCCAGCTCAAGAACCGGGGCGGACAATGAGCAGTTCTTC.

This clonotype was picked up many times. The chain has TRBV3-1 and TRBJ1-1; possibly TRBD1 for D (5 bases). V lost 2 bases and J lost 6, with 13 bases in between. CDR3 length equals 14 residues. Germline CDR1 and CDR2: LGHDT and YNNKEL (reference sequence). The CDR3 protein is CASSQTARAPEAFF. The DNA of the CDR3 is TGTGCCAGCAGCCAAACCGCCAGGGCCCCTGAAGCTTTCTTT.

There are a few counts of this clonotype. This chain links TRBV30 with TRBJ1-1, with D uncertain. V was pared by 0 bases and J by 3 bases, with 8 bases between. From germline, CDR1 is GTSNPN and CDR2 SVGIG (reference sequence). The CDR3 loop spans 13 amino acids. CDR3 amino acids: CAWSVVRDTEAFF. The CDR3 coding sequence is TGTGCCTGGAGTGTAGTTAGGGACACTGAAGCTTTCTTT.

This clonotype was recorded many times. This chain connects TRBV29-1 to TRBJ2-1, with 10 bases that match TRBD1. From germline, CDR1 is SQVTM and CDR2 ANQGSEA. Losses at the gene ends were 7 bases for V and 7 bases for J; bases not matched to a gene: 7. This CDR3 has 13 residues. CDR3 amino acids: CSGGQGYWNEQFF. DNA of the CDR3: TGCAGCGGGGGACAGGGGTACTGGAATGAGCAGTTCTTC.

V usage is TRBV7-8 and J usage is TRBJ1-2; no firm D call. Between the trimmed V and J ends, which lost 8 bases and 0 bases, there was a span of 16 bases. The germline gives CDR1 SGHVS, CDR2 FQNEAQ. The CDR3 extends over 15 amino acids. CDR3 protein: CASGDPYRPNYGYTF. Here the CDR3 DNA reads TGTGCCAGCGGCGACCCTTACCGGCCTAACTATGGCTACACCTTC.

This clonotype was seen many times. The rearrangement uses TRBV3-1 and TRBJ1-4; D uncertain. Germline CDR1 reads LGHDT; CDR2 reads YNNKEL (reference sequence). V was pared by 4 bases and J by 5 bases, with 5 bases between. The CDR3 runs 12 residues. This CDR3 reads CASSLGNEKLFF. The CDR3 DNA reads as TGTGCCAGCAGCCTAGGGAATGAAAAACTGTTTTTT.

The table lists this clonotype with many counts. The V and J genes are TRBV20-1 and TRBJ1-2; D remains ambiguous. The CDR3 consists of 11 residues. V lost 7 bases and J lost 5, with 11 bases in between. Germline CDR1 reads DFQATT; CDR2 reads SNEGSKA (reference sequence). The CDR3, as DNA: TGCAGTGTTGGTTGGAATTATGGCTACACCTTC. Amino acid sequence: CSVGWNYGYTF.

There are many counts of this clonotype. The V call is TRBV10-3, the J call TRBJ2-7, with 7 bases matching TRBD2. V shed 6 bases and J 3 bases; nucleotides not matched to a gene: 8. Germline V CDR1 and CDR2: ENHRY, SYGVKD. The CDR3 sequence is 14 residues long. The CDR3 DNA reads as TGTGCCATCAGGCGGGAGTATACGATCTACGAGCAGTACTTC. The encoded protein is CAIRREYTIYEQYF.

This clonotype has a count of ten or more. The chain joins TRBV7-2 to TRBJ1-6; D possibly corresponds to TRBD1 (5 bases). Deletions cut 4 bases from V and 3 bases from J, with 13 bases between. This CDR3 has 16 residues. CDR1 and CDR2 from the germline V gene are SGHTA and FQGNSA. The CDR3 region has the DNA TGTGCCAGCAGCTCCTGGGACGTCTTCTATAATTCACCCCTCCACTTT. This codes for CASSSWDVFYNSPLHF. Complete variable domain (other parts from reference TRBV7-2 and TRBJ1-6): GAGVSQSPSNKVTEKGKDVELRCDPISGHTALYWYRQSLGQGLEFLIYFQGNSAPDKSGLPSDRFSAERTGGSVSTLTIQRTQQEDSAVYLCASSSWDVFYNSPLHFGNGTRLTVT.